This T cell receptor beta chain was identified in a study of cytomegalovirus exposure and HLA in healthy donors (dated by TCRdb to 2016 to 2017). In terms of the full investigation: In an earlier analysis of some 610 of the donors, around 300 Gb of sequence data and 90 million to 120 million unique TCR beta sequences from some 170 million T cells were reported. Using immunosequencing, the study profiled T cell repertoires from 640 or so subjects and related those repertoires to cytomegalovirus serostatus. An earlier analysis of 587 of the donors used high-throughput TCR beta sequencing to judge whether each TCR beta V gene segment behaved as functional or pseudogenic. The aim of the study was to test whether cataloging public T cell receptors could identify signatures of past pathogen exposure. About five DR-DQ haplotypes were handled as single units for association and clustering because linkage in the cohort was strong. The study combined high-throughput TCR immunosequencing, statistical association of individual TCRs with disease status, and machine learning to predict cytomegalovirus infection status. A later analysis re-examined previously published TCR beta repertoires from 610 or so donors and added high-resolution HLA genotyping to investigate patterns of TCR occurrence. Class I and class II HLA loci were covered by the typing at four-digit resolution. The later analysis used no new phenotypic data to find candidate immune exposures, relying instead on TCR beta sequences and their occurrence across donors. Among roughly 400 genotyped donors of the cohort, an average of approximately 240,000 unique TCR beta nucleotide sequences was sequenced per donor, of which 15% to 20% were non-productive. Typing coverage varied by locus: about 620-640 donors for A, B, C, DRB1 and DQB1; approximately 560 for DQA1; 606 for DPA1; 450 to 480 for DPB1. Besides the first cohort of around 670 subjects, a separate validation cohort made up of 120 or so different subjects was used. A later genetic analysis took genome-wide SNP genotypes for about 65% of the roughly 670 donors and used that subset as a discovery cohort. All discovery cohort repertoires had been generated on a single sequencing platform. Donor age, sex, ethnicity and CMV serostatus were compiled together with the repertoire data. An early release that covered several hundred HLA-typed donors contained approximately 300 gigabases of sequencing data and 80 million or so unique TCR sequences. Of the 350 to 450 genotyped donors, 65% to 90% were placed in the genetic ancestry cluster associated with self-reported Caucasian donors.

Libraries came from the immunoSEQ multiplex PCR assay. The multiplex PCR relied on a mix of 60 forward primers for TCR Vbeta segments and 13 reverse primers for TCR Jbeta segments. A multiplex PCR assay on genomic DNA amplified the CDR3 region of rearranged TCR beta genes. Amplified TCR beta libraries were sequenced as 87-base-pair reads on the Illumina HiSeq System. Concerning the study's data processing: In a later analysis, some 80 million unique TCR beta chains were counted across the roughly 700 repertoires, and roughly 10 million of these chains were shared by at least two donors. A nearest-neighbor algorithm error-corrected the raw reads and collapsed the reads into unique sequences, merging closely related sequences to remove PCR and sequencing errors. CDR3 sequences were aligned to IMGT reference sequences to assign V, D and J gene segments. For a sequence to be retained, a match of at least six nucleotides to both a V gene segment and a J gene segment was required. Rearrangements were called productive when the CDR3 lacked stop codons and stayed in frame with V and J; all others were non-productive. CDR3 was defined by IMGT convention, running from the second conserved V-encoded cysteine to the conserved J-encoded phenylalanine. In an earlier analysis of more than 550 of the donors, sequences lacking an unambiguous match to a single V gene segment were excluded. In an earlier analysis of more than 500 of the donors, a V segment was called functional when productive rearrangements were above 56.7%, and segregating when the standard deviation between donors exceeded 5%. A statistical classification framework was built to diagnose cytomegalovirus status from the catalog of TCR beta chain sequences. A later analysis assigned V and J genes by comparing TCR nucleotide sequences with IMGT/GENE-DB human TR gene sequences. The TCRdist pipeline was used in a later analysis to assign CDR3 sequences and most-parsimonious VDJ recombination scenarios. In a later analysis, each TCR beta chain was defined by its CDR3 amino acid sequence together with its V-gene family, and reads without a unique V-gene family were excluded. A later analysis removed 592 highly shared, low-generation-probability nucleotide sequences to deal with suspected cross-contamination and a sequencing artifact. In a later analysis, a clonal expansion index was calculated for each public chain from normalized within-repertoire ranks of inferred template counts. In a later analysis, generation probabilities were computed using a VDJ recombination model fitted to out-of-frame rearrangements, and the results were checked against IGoR. A later analysis scored TCR-TCR, TCR-HLA and TCR-CMV co-occurrence with hypergeometric tests, applying a repertoire-size bias correction to TCR pairs. A later analysis estimated false discovery rates by permuting HLA or CMV assignments 20 times. In a later analysis, co-occurring TCRs were grouped using DBSCAN, and TCRdist sequence similarity was added for clustering within HLA-allele-positive subsets. Co-occurrence clustering excluded repertoires with fewer than 30,000 or more than 120,000 public chains, plus five with anomalous nucleotide sharing. TCRdb stores this immuneACCESS table with in-frame sequences only. Part of the clones is absent; in the studies checked, under half of the shortfall reflects unresolved V genes, and no reason is known for the rest. V and J calls and clone size are given by that table; D and trimming were obtained from the DNA. This sample is represented by over 75,000 clones; under 85% of them were singletons. The biggest ten clones account for 7.3% of the sample.

Turning to this clone: Its antigen remains undetermined. Per-nucleotide qualities are absent, and no much larger clonotype sits a single base away.

General conclusions and limits of the study: Presence/absence analyses assumed roughly uniform sequencing depth across donors, an assumption that may not hold. CMV serostatus was the only immune exposure information available for the cohort. At a false discovery rate of 0.05, a later analysis linked some 18,000 TCR beta sequences to specific HLA alleles. In vitro tests confirmed that a few of the cytomegalovirus-associated TCR beta chains recognize cytomegalovirus antigens. Correlated functional status among segregating V segments might be attributable to linkage disequilibrium, but an unknown experimental factor could not be ruled out. A later genetic analysis reported fewer N-insertions in productive TCRs among donors in an Asian-associated ancestry cluster than the roughly 700-donor mean. According to a later analysis, most CMV-associated TCR beta chains appeared to be HLA-restricted, and the HLA associations seemed to be driven largely by CMV exposure. When HLA alleles, especially DR and DQ, strongly co-occurred, TCR associations were difficult to assign to individual alleles. Cytomegalovirus status was reported to be diagnosed by the classifier with high specificity and sensitivity in both the original and validation cohorts. Because counts were too low, around 18 rarely observed V segments, including chromosome 9 orphons, were left out of the earlier analysis of 587 of the donors. A later genetic analysis associated a missense DCLRE1C variant with V-gene and J-gene trimming of TCR beta chains, and an independent cohort replicated the association. In a later analysis, the rate of TCR association differed among HLA loci, with DRB1 alleles having the most associated TCRs and HLA-C alleles having the fewest. A group of highly shared sequence variants was considered likely to be a technical artifact of the sequencing pipeline. A further reported finding was that TCR beta sequences accurately predicted the HLA-A and HLA-B alleles for most subjects in the first cohort. HLA typing was unavailable for some donors at each locus, so association tests used only the typed subset. According to a later analysis, parvovirus B19, influenza, CMV and Epstein-Barr virus appeared linked to several top co-occurrence clusters. The cohort was sequenced for TCR beta chains only, and without alpha or paired-chain data the features that could be detected were limited. The 87-base-pair reads could not distinguish some IMGT-functional V segments, including TRBV6-2 and TRBV6-3, so those segments were excluded. Most TCR sequences were seen in very few donors, while some public TCRs were found in many individuals. In an earlier analysis of over 550 of the donors, most TCR beta V segments were observed in productive rearrangements about 87% or about 30% of the time, broadly matching IMGT annotations. According to the authors, the approach could potentially be generalized to other disease states and immunological phenotypes. The study listed 164 TCR beta chains as associated with cytomegalovirus. In a later analysis, HLA-associated TCR beta chains were found to be more clonally expanded and to have lower generation probabilities than equally common non-associated chains.

From the cysteine up to the phenylalanine, the CDR3 has a length of 16 residues. CDR3 DNA only is kept here, 48 bases in frame from base 1. Sequences MNHEY (CDR1) and SVGAGI (CDR2) are obtained from the germline V gene. Here V drops 1 base and J drops 6 bases, and the junction holds 8 bases not matched to any gene. In total, about 650 healthy bone marrow donors made up the cohort. All cohort members were sampled while nominally healthy, although unrecorded immune exposures were likely present. The donor was CMV seropositive and belonged to the group of around 300 seropositive cohort members. Each donor provided a peripheral blood sample, and peripheral blood mononuclear cells were used for TCR beta sequencing. The Qiagen DNeasy Blood Extraction Kit was used to extract genomic DNA from the blood cell samples.

Sequencing used PBMCs. Recombination connected TRBV6-5 to TRBJ1-2, and 10 bases in between align with TRBD1. The receptor's source is a man aged 50 or older in good health and CMV-seropositive. The CDR3 reads as follows: CASSYWPWTGGDGYTF. In nucleotides, the sequence is TGTGCCAGCAGTTACTGGCCTTGGACAGGGGGAGATGGCTACACCTTC.